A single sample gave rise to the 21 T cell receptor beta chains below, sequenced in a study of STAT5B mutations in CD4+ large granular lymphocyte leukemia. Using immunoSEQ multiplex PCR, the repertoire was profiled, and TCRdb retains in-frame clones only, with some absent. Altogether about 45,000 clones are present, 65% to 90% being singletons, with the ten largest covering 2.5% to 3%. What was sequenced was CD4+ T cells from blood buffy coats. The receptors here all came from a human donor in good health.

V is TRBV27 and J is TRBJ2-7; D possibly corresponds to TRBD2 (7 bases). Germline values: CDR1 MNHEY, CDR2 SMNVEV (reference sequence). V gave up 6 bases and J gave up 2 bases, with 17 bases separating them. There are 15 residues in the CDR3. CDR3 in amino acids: CASRGGASGTYEQYF. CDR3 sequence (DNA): TGTGCCAGCAGGGGGGGGGCTAGCGGCACCTACGAGCAGTACTTC.

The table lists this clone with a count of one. CDR3 sequence: CASSVGVRDNEKLFF. CDR3 coding DNA: TGTGCCAGCAGCGTAGGGGTTAGGGATAATGAAAAACTGTTTTTT. This chain connects TRBV9 to TRBJ1-4; D is unresolved. Deletions cut 0 bases from V and 4 bases from J, with 10 bases between. This CDR3 has 15 amino acids. Per germline, CDR1 SGDLS and CDR2 YYNGEE.

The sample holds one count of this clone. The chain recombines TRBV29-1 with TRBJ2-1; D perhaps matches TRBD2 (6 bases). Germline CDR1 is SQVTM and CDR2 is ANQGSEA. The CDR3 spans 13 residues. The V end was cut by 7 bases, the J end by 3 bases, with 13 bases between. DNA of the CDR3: TGCAGCGGGGCAACTAGCATCTACAATGAGCAGTTCTTC. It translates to CSGATSIYNEQFF.

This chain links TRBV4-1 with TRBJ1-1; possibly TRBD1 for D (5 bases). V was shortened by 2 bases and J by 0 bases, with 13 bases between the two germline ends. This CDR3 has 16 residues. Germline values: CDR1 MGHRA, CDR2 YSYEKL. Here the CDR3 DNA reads TGCGCCAGCAGCCAACCTAGGACATCGATGAACACTGAAGCTTTCTTT. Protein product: CASSQPRTSMNTEAFF.

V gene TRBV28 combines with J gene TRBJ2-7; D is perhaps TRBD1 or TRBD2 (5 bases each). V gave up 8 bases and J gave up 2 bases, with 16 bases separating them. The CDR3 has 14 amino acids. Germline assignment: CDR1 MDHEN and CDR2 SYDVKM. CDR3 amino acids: CASGPGRHTYEQYF. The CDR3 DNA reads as TGTGCCAGCGGACCGGGACGGCATACCTACGAGCAGTACTTC. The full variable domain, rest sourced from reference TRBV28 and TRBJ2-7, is DVKVTQSSRYLVKRTGEKVFLECVQDMDHENMFWYRQDPGLGLRLIYFSYDVKMKEKGDIPEGYSVSREKKERFSLILESASTNQTSMYLCASGPGRHTYEQYFGPGTRLTVT.

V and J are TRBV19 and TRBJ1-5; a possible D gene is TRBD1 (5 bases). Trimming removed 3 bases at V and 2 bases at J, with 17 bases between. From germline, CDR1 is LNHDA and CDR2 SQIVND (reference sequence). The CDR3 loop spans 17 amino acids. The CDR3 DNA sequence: TGTGCCAGTAGTATCATCCGGGGGGTGAGAGGCAATCAGCCCCAGCATTTT. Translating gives CASSIIRGVRGNQPQHF.

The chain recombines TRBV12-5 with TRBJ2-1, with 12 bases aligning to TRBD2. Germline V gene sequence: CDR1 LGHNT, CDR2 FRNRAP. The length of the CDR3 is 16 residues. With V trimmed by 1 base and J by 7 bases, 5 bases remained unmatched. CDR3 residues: CASGLDGGLAGNEQFF. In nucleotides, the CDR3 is TGTGCTAGTGGTTTGGACGGGGGACTAGCGGGTAATGAGCAGTTCTTC.

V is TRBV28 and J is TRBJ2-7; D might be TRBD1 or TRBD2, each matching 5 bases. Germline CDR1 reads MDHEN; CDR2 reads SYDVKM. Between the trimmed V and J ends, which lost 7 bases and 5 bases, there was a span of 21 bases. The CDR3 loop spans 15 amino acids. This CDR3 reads CASTLSPGAGDEQYF. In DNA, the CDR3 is TGTGCCAGCACCCTATCCCCCGGGGCCGGGGACGAGCAGTACTTC.

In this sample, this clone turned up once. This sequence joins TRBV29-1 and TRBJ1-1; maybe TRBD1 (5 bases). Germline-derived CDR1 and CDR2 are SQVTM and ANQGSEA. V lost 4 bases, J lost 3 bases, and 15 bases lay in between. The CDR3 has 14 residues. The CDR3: CSVAAIGVDTEAFF. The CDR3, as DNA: TGCAGCGTTGCCGCAATAGGGGTGGACACTGAAGCTTTCTTT.

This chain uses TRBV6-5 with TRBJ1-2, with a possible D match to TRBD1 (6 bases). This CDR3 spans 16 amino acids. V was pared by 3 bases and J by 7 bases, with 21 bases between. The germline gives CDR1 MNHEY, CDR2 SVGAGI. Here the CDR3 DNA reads TGTGCCAGCAGTTATCCCTTGGGGGGCACTATACGTGGCTACACCTTC. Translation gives CASSYPLGGTIRGYTF.

CDR3 sequence: CASSYLLALSYEQYF. CDR3 in DNA: TGTGCCAGCAGTTACCTCCTAGCGTTATCCTACGAGCAGTACTTC. The chain links TRBV6-6 to TRBJ2-5, with D possibly being TRBD2 (6 bases). Gene TRBJ2-7 matches the end of the DNA better, so the J call may be wrong. In germline, CDR1 is MNHNY, CDR2 SVGAGI (reference sequence). The CDR3 loop spans 15 amino acids.

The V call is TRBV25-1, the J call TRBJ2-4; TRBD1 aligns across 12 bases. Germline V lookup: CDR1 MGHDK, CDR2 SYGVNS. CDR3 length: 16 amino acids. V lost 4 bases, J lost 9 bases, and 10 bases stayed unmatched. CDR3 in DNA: TGTGCCAGCAGTGGCCCTGAGGGACAGGGGGCCGGCATTCAGTACTTC. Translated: CASSGPEGQGAGIQYF.

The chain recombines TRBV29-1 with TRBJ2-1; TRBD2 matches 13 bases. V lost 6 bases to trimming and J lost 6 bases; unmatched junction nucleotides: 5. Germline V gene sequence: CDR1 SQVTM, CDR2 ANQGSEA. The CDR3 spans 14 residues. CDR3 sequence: CSVGGLAGVNEQFF. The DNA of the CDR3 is TGCAGCGTCGGTGGACTAGCGGGAGTCAATGAGCAGTTCTTC.

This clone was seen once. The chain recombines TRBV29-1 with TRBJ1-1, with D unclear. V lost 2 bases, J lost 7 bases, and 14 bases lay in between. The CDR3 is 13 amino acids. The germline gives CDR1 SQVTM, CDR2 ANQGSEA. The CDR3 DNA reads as TGCAGCGTTGAAATGTGGGATACGGATGAAGCTTTCTTT. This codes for CSVEMWDTDEAFF.

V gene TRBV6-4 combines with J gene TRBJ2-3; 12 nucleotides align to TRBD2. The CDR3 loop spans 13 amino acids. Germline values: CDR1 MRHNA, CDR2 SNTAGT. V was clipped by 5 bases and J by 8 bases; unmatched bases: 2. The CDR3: CASSSTSGSTQYF. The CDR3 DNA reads TGTGCCAGCAGTTCGACTAGCGGGAGTACGCAGTATTTT.

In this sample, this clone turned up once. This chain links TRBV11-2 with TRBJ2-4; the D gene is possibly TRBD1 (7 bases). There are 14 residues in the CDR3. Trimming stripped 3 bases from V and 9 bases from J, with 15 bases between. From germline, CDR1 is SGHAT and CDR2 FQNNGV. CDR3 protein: CASSLRRDSPIQYF. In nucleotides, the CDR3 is TGTGCCAGCAGCTTGAGGAGGGACAGTCCCATTCAGTACTTC.

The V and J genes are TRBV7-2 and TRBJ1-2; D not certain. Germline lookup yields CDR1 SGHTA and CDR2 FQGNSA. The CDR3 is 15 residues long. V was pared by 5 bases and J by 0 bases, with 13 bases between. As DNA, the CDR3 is TGTGCCAGCAGCCCAGGAGGCGGATCTAACTATGGCTACACCTTC. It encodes CASSPGGGSNYGYTF.

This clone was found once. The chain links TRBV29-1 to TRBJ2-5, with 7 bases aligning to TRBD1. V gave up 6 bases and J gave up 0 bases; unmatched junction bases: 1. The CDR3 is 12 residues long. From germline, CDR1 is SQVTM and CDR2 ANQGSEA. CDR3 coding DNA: TGCAGCGTGACAGGGCACCAAGAGACCCAGTACTTC. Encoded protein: CSVTGHQETQYF.

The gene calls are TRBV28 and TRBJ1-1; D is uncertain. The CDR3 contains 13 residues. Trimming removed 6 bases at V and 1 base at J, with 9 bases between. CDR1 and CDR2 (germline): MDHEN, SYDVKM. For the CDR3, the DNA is TGTGCCAGCAGGAGACCAGAGAACACTGAAGCTTTCTTT. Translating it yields CASRRPENTEAFF.

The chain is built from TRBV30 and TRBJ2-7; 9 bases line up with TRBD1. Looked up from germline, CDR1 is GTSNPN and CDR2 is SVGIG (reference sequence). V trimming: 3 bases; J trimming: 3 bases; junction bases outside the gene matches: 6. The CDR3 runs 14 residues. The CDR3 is CAWRINRGLYEQYF. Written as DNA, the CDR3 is TGTGCCTGGAGAATAAACAGGGGGCTCTACGAGCAGTACTTC.

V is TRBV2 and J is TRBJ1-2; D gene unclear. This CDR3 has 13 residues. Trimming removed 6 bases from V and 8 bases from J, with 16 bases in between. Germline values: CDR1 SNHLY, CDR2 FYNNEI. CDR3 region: CASRMDEAGGYTF. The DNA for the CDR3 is TGTGCCAGCAGAATGGACGAAGCTGGAGGCTACACCTTC.